Following are 9 T cell receptor beta chains from one sample sequenced in a study of control samples from healthy donors and cancer patients. Using immunoSEQ multiplex PCR, the repertoire was profiled, and TCRdb retains in-frame clones only, with some absent. The sample has 150,000 to 200,000 clones, 88% seen once. The sample comprised blood. All receptors derive from a woman aged 25 to 39 in good health.

V and J are TRBV6-6 and TRBJ2-3, with D unclear. Germline values: CDR1 MNHNY, CDR2 SVGAGI (reference sequence). V lost 8 bases, J lost 8 bases, and 11 bases lay in between. CDR3 size: 11 residues. CDR3 nucleotides: TGTGCCAGCTTGGAGAGGAGTACGCAGTATTTT. Protein product: CASLERSTQYF.

This clone was detected only once. The chain carries TRBV4-1 and TRBJ1-2; 9 positions match TRBD1. The CDR3 spans 18 residues. J was trimmed by 5 bases and V by 4 bases; bases with no gene match: 17. CDR1 is MGHRA and CDR2 is YSYEKL in the germline V gene. The CDR3 DNA is TGCGCCAGCAGCCCCTTAGTGGGACAGGGTGGTGAAGGGTATGGCTACACCTTC. It codes for CASSPLVGQGGEGYGYTF.

This chain uses TRBV2 with TRBJ1-1; the D gene is possibly TRBD1 (5 bases). Trimming pared 1 base from V and 4 bases from J, leaving 16 bases between. CDR3 length equals 16 residues. Germline V gives CDR1 SNHLY, CDR2 FYNNEI. CDR3 sequence (DNA): TGTGCCAGCAGTGAAGGAGGGACTGTTTCATTCACTGAAGCTTTCTTT. Residues: CASSEGGTVSFTEAFF.

The chain recombines TRBV19 with TRBJ2-5; TRBD1 matches 7 bases. Germline CDR1 LNHDA, CDR2 SQIVND (reference sequence). With 0 bases clipped from V and 5 bases from J, the junction kept 18 bases outside the gene matches. The CDR3 has 19 residues. DNA of the CDR3: TGTGCCAGTAGTATAGATCCTCCCTCATCCGGGACAGATAAGGAGACCCAGTACTTC. Residues: CASSIDPPSSGTDKETQYF.

The genes are TRBV3-1 (or the pseudogene TRBV3-2) and TRBJ1-5, with 8 positions matching TRBD1. This CDR3 is built from 14 residues. Germline CDR1 is LGHDT and CDR2 is YNNKEL (reference sequence). After removal of 4 bases from V and 7 bases from J, the junction contained 6 bases not matched to a gene. The CDR3: CASSPAGGGQPQHF. The CDR3 nucleotides are TGTGCCAGCAGCCCCGCAGGGGGCGGGCAGCCCCAGCATTTT.

The rearrangement links TRBV6-2 or TRBV6-3 to TRBJ2-7; D might be TRBD1 (6 bases). The germline V gene encodes CDR1 MNHEY and CDR2 SVGEGT. V shed 0 bases and J shed 7 bases, with 19 bases lying between them. CDR3 length: 16 amino acids. The CDR3 nucleotides read TGTGCCAGCAGTTACTCGGTCCCAGGGGCTTTCGGGGAGCAGTACTTC. This codes for CASSYSVPGAFGEQYF.

The chain joins TRBV19 to TRBJ1-1, with TRBD1 matching 7 bases. V lost 7 bases and J lost 0; bases outside the gene matches: 8. The length of the CDR3 is 15 residues. Germline V gives CDR1 LNHDA, CDR2 SQIVND (reference sequence). CDR3 loop: CASKGRDSLNTEAFF. As DNA, the CDR3 is TGTGCCAGTAAGGGCAGGGACAGCTTGAACACTGAAGCTTTCTTT.

As concerns this clone: At one of its ends the junction is not consistent with the germline gene, which may arise from a read error. The chain is built from TRBV19 and TRBJ1-5; perhaps TRBD1 as D (5 bases). Germline CDR1 reads LNHDA; CDR2 reads SQIVND (reference sequence). The CDR3 consists of 13 residues. In nucleotides, the CDR3 is TGTGCCGGTAGCCGACAGTGGAAGCAGCCCCAGCATTTT. Amino acids: CAGSRQWKQPQHF.

This rearrangement joins TRBV28 to TRBJ2-5; the D gene is possibly TRBD2 (6 bases). CDR3 length: 17 residues. V lost 3 bases and J 5 bases, leaving 22 bases between the germline ends. Germline loops: CDR1 MDHEN, CDR2 SYDVKM. CDR3 residues: CASSFSSAGGTGETQYF. The DNA of the CDR3 is TGTGCCAGCAGTTTTTCCTCGGCGGGCGGGACCGGGGAGACCCAGTACTTC.